This is a list of T cell receptor beta chains from one sample in a study of cytomegalovirus exposure and HLA in healthy donors. The table came from immunoSEQ multiplex PCR; TCRdb's copy has only in-frame clones and leaves some out. The top ten hold about 16% of the sample, which has about 120,000 clones, 70% to 80% seen once. Sequenced sample: PBMCs. The receptors derive from a man aged 50-59 years in good health and CMV-seropositive. CDR3s include the opening cysteine and the closing phenylalanine or tryptophan. The order of the fields is D gene, V gene, clone size, J gene, CDR3 protein, CDR3 DNA. The D gene is left open where the match is weak. Part of the rows lack a size; the others show once, few, many or a class for expanded clones.

d_call: TRBD1; v_call: TRBV10-3; clone_size: .; j_call: TRBJ1-4; cdr3_aa: CAISERQGSNEKLFF; cdr3_nt: TGTGCCATCAGTGAAAGACAGGGTTCTAATGAAAAACTGTTTTTT
d_call: TRBD1; v_call: TRBV5-5; clone_size: .; j_call: TRBJ2-7; cdr3_aa: CASSAQGITIGEQYF; cdr3_nt: TGTGCCAGCAGCGCACAGGGGATCACGATCGGTGAGCAGTACTTC
d_call: TRBD1; v_call: TRBV9; clone_size: .; j_call: TRBJ1-1; cdr3_aa: CASSVGGQLNTEAFF; cdr3_nt: TGTGCCAGCAGCGTAGGGGGACAGTTGAACACTGAAGCTTTCTTT
d_call: TRBD1; v_call: TRBV18; clone_size: .; j_call: TRBJ1-5; cdr3_aa: CASSLDRVQPQHF; cdr3_nt: TGTGCCAGCTCACTGGACAGGGTTCAGCCCCAGCATTTT
d_call: TRBD2; v_call: TRBV9; clone_size: few; j_call: TRBJ2-1; cdr3_aa: CASSVGGGEYNEQFF; cdr3_nt: TGTGCCAGCAGCGTAGGGGGAGGGGAGTACAATGAGCAGTTCTTC
d_call: TRBD2; v_call: TRBV6-1; clone_size: few; j_call: TRBJ2-7; cdr3_aa: CASTVSGRAYEQYF; cdr3_nt: TGTGCCAGCACCGTTAGCGGGAGGGCCTACGAGCAGTACTTC
d_call: .; v_call: TRBV4-1; clone_size: .; j_call: TRBJ1-2; cdr3_aa: CASSQGVGGIGGYTF; cdr3_nt: TGCGCCAGCAGCCAAGGGGTCGGCGGAATTGGTGGCTACACCTTC
d_call: TRBD1; v_call: TRBV27; clone_size: .; j_call: TRBJ1-2; cdr3_aa: CASSTGGLWGYTF; cdr3_nt: TGTGCCAGCAGTACAGGGGGCCTATGGGGCTACACCTTC
d_call: .; v_call: TRBV27; clone_size: .; j_call: TRBJ2-2; cdr3_aa: CASIPNRDNGELFF; cdr3_nt: TGTGCCAGCATTCCCAACCGGGACAACGGGGAGCTGTTTTTT
d_call: TRBD1; v_call: TRBV5-1; clone_size: .; j_call: TRBJ2-7; cdr3_aa: CASSFAPGTGLEQYF; cdr3_nt: TGCGCCAGCAGCTTCGCACCCGGGACAGGGCTCGAGCAGTACTTC
d_call: TRBD1; v_call: TRBV28; clone_size: .; j_call: TRBJ2-7; cdr3_aa: CASSPTGFLSYEQYF; cdr3_nt: TGTGCCAGCAGTCCGACAGGGTTCTTGTCCTACGAGCAGTACTTC
d_call: .; v_call: TRBV11-2; clone_size: few; j_call: TRBJ2-5; cdr3_aa: CASSLGEQETQYF; cdr3_nt: TGTGCCAGCAGCTTAGGCGAGCAAGAGACCCAGTACTTC
d_call: .; v_call: TRBV28; clone_size: .; j_call: TRBJ2-2; cdr3_aa: CASSPWTGDTGELFF; cdr3_nt: TGTGCCAGCAGTCCATGGACGGGGGACACCGGGGAGCTGTTTTTT
d_call: .; v_call: TRBV28; clone_size: few; j_call: TRBJ1-1; cdr3_aa: CASSSLNRGKTEAFF; cdr3_nt: TGTGCCAGCAGCTCCCTAAACCGGGGGAAAACTGAAGCTTTCTTT
d_call: .; v_call: TRBV19; clone_size: once; j_call: TRBJ2-2; cdr3_aa: CASRQAGYTGELFF; cdr3_nt: TGTGCCAGTAGACAGGCAGGGTACACCGGGGAGCTGTTTTTT
d_call: .; v_call: TRBV21-1; clone_size: .; j_call: TRBJ2-1; cdr3_aa: CASPTVTGVPGFWNEQFF; cdr3_nt: TGTGCCAGCCCGACTGTTACAGGGGTTCCCGGTTTTTGGAATGAGCAGTTCTTC
d_call: TRBD1; v_call: TRBV5-8; clone_size: .; j_call: TRBJ2-3; cdr3_aa: CASSPRQGSTDTQYF; cdr3_nt: TGTGCCAGCAGCCCAAGACAGGGATCCACAGATACGCAGTATTTT
d_call: .; v_call: TRBV6-5; clone_size: .; j_call: TRBJ1-4; cdr3_aa: CASSYGTRNEKLFF; cdr3_nt: TGTGCCAGCAGTTACGGGACAAGAAATGAAAAACTGTTTTTT
d_call: .; v_call: TRBV19; clone_size: .; j_call: TRBJ2-3; cdr3_aa: CASSIGRGNPIF; cdr3_nt: TGTGCCAGTAGTATAGGGAGGGGAAACCCTATTTTT
d_call: .; v_call: TRBV6-6; clone_size: .; j_call: TRBJ2-4; cdr3_aa: CASSYVSGLAKNIQYF; cdr3_nt: TGTGCCAGCAGTTACGTGTCAGGACTAGCCAAAAACATTCAGTACTTC
d_call: .; v_call: TRBV27; clone_size: .; j_call: TRBJ2-2; cdr3_aa: CASSSLANTGELFF; cdr3_nt: TGTGCCAGCAGTTCTCTCGCGAACACCGGGGAGCTGTTTTTT
d_call: TRBD1; v_call: TRBV5-1; clone_size: .; j_call: TRBJ2-6; cdr3_aa: CASSLGGTGGTGANVLTF; cdr3_nt: TGCGCCAGCAGCTTGGGGGGGACAGGGGGCACTGGGGCCAACGTCCTGACTTTC
d_call: .; v_call: TRBV10-3; clone_size: few; j_call: TRBJ1-2; cdr3_aa: CAISDSHWGYTF; cdr3_nt: TGTGCCATCAGTGATTCCCACTGGGGCTACACCTTC
d_call: TRBD1; v_call: TRBV7-6; clone_size: once; j_call: TRBJ2-1; cdr3_aa: CASSLSGTGIYNEQFF; cdr3_nt: TGTGCCAGCAGCTTATCCGGGACAGGGATCTACAATGAGCAGTTCTTC
d_call: TRBD1; v_call: TRBV6-5; clone_size: .; j_call: TRBJ1-5; cdr3_aa: CASSYRQGASQPQHF; cdr3_nt: TGTGCCAGCAGCTATAGACAGGGGGCTAGTCAGCCCCAGCATTTT
d_call: .; v_call: TRBV9; clone_size: once; j_call: TRBJ2-1; cdr3_aa: CASSVDSDEQFF; cdr3_nt: TGTGCCAGCAGCGTAGATTCCGATGAGCAGTTCTTC
d_call: .; v_call: TRBV6-5; clone_size: .; j_call: TRBJ1-1; cdr3_aa: CASSYSNRENTEAFF; cdr3_nt: TGTGCCAGCAGTTACTCGAACAGGGAGAACACTGAAGCTTTCTTT
d_call: .; v_call: TRBV6-6; clone_size: .; j_call: TRBJ2-7; cdr3_aa: CASRLQGRLYEQYF; cdr3_nt: TGTGCCAGCAGGCTACAGGGGAGGTTGTACGAGCAGTACTTC
d_call: .; v_call: TRBV15; clone_size: .; j_call: TRBJ2-1; cdr3_aa: CATSSPPRGLNEQFF; cdr3_nt: TGTGCCACCAGCTCTCCACCCAGGGGTTTGAATGAGCAGTTCTTC
d_call: TRBD1; v_call: TRBV4-2; clone_size: .; j_call: TRBJ1-1; cdr3_aa: CASSQLASGGWTEAFF; cdr3_nt: TGTGCCAGCAGCCAGTTGGCCTCAGGGGGCTGGACTGAAGCTTTCTTT
d_call: .; v_call: TRBV9; clone_size: .; j_call: TRBJ2-2; cdr3_aa: CASSAGGQITGELFF; cdr3_nt: TGTGCCAGCAGCGCGGGGGGCCAAATCACCGGGGAGCTGTTTTTT
d_call: .; v_call: TRBV28; clone_size: .; j_call: TRBJ2-1; cdr3_aa: CASSPVKQASYNEQFF; cdr3_nt: TGTGCCAGCAGTCCGGTGAAACAGGCCTCCTACAATGAGCAGTTCTTC
d_call: .; v_call: TRBV6-5; clone_size: few; j_call: TRBJ2-4; cdr3_aa: CASSPPGLAKNIQYF; cdr3_nt: TGTGCCAGCAGTCCCCCGGGACTAGCCAAAAACATTCAGTACTTC
d_call: .; v_call: TRBV7-2; clone_size: .; j_call: TRBJ2-6; cdr3_aa: CASSRTIIAGANVLTF; cdr3_nt: TGTGCCAGCAGCAGGACAATAATCGCTGGGGCCAACGTCCTGACTTTC
d_call: TRBD1; v_call: TRBV9; clone_size: .; j_call: TRBJ2-3; cdr3_aa: CASSTRTGTGLDTQYF; cdr3_nt: TGTGCCAGCAGCACACGAACCGGGACAGGGTTAGATACGCAGTATTTT
d_call: TRBD2; v_call: TRBV29-1; clone_size: .; j_call: TRBJ2-7; cdr3_aa: CSVEDNLGVGGGGYEQYF; cdr3_nt: TGCAGCGTTGAAGATAACCTCGGCGTGGGGGGCGGGGGGTACGAGCAGTACTTC
d_call: TRBD1; v_call: TRBV6-6; clone_size: .; j_call: TRBJ1-2; cdr3_aa: CASSGQVPNYGYTF; cdr3_nt: TGTGCCAGCAGCGGACAGGTCCCTAACTATGGCTACACCTTC
d_call: .; v_call: TRBV29-1; clone_size: .; j_call: TRBJ2-7; cdr3_aa: CSVLGAYEQYF; cdr3_nt: TGCAGCGTTCTCGGAGCCTACGAGCAGTACTTC
d_call: .; v_call: TRBV7-9; clone_size: .; j_call: TRBJ1-1; cdr3_aa: CASSAPGNTEAFF; cdr3_nt: TGTGCCAGCAGCGCCCCAGGGAACACTGAAGCTTTCTTT
d_call: .; v_call: TRBV7-9; clone_size: .; j_call: TRBJ1-4; cdr3_aa: CSSSPRRGHSNEKLFF; cdr3_nt: TGTTCCAGCAGCCCGCGAAGGGGACACTCCAATGAAAAACTGTTTTTT
d_call: TRBD1; v_call: TRBV18; clone_size: few; j_call: TRBJ1-1; cdr3_aa: CASSPLPVRGKNTEAFF; cdr3_nt: TGTGCCAGCTCACCCCTCCCTGTCAGGGGGAAGAACACTGAAGCTTTCTTT
d_call: TRBD1; v_call: TRBV4-2; clone_size: once; j_call: TRBJ2-5; cdr3_aa: CASSQDPPTGEETQYF; cdr3_nt: TGTGCCAGCAGCCAAGACCCCCCGACAGGGGAAGAGACCCAGTACTTC
d_call: .; v_call: TRBV18; clone_size: .; j_call: TRBJ2-7; cdr3_aa: CASSPPTGQQNEQYF; cdr3_nt: TGTGCCAGCTCACCACCTACCGGACAGCAAAACGAGCAGTACTTC
d_call: TRBD2; v_call: TRBV7-7; clone_size: .; j_call: TRBJ2-5; cdr3_aa: CASSLALAGTLETQYF; cdr3_nt: TGTGCCAGCAGCTTAGCCCTAGCGGGGACCTTAGAGACCCAGTACTTC
d_call: .; v_call: TRBV10-2; clone_size: .; j_call: TRBJ1-1; cdr3_aa: CASSESGFMNTEAFF; cdr3_nt: TGCGCCAGCAGTGAATCAGGTTTCATGAACACTGAAGCTTTCTTT
d_call: TRBD2; v_call: TRBV5-1; clone_size: .; j_call: TRBJ2-7; cdr3_aa: CASSLASGSSYEQYF; cdr3_nt: TGCGCCAGCAGCTTGGCTAGCGGGAGCTCCTACGAGCAGTACTTC
d_call: .; v_call: TRBV7-8; clone_size: .; j_call: TRBJ1-5; cdr3_aa: CASSDPRRSDQPQHF; cdr3_nt: TGTGCCAGCAGCGACCCCCGTCGGAGCGATCAGCCCCAGCATTTT
d_call: TRBD1; v_call: TRBV5-1; clone_size: .; j_call: TRBJ1-4; cdr3_aa: CASRHGQGGEKLFF; cdr3_nt: TGCGCCAGCAGGCACGGACAGGGAGGCGAAAAACTGTTTTTT
d_call: .; v_call: TRBV11-3; clone_size: .; j_call: TRBJ2-7; cdr3_aa: CASSRPPRESYEQYF; cdr3_nt: TGTGCCAGCAGCCGCCCCCCAAGGGAGTCCTACGAGCAGTACTTC
d_call: .; v_call: TRBV5-1; clone_size: .; j_call: TRBJ1-1; cdr3_aa: CASGPRQMNTEAFF; cdr3_nt: TGCGCCAGCGGTCCGAGACAGATGAACACTGAAGCTTTCTTT
d_call: .; v_call: TRBV7-2; clone_size: .; j_call: TRBJ1-1; cdr3_aa: CASSLGGYLNTEAFF; cdr3_nt: TGTGCCAGCAGCTTGGGGGGGTATTTGAACACTGAAGCTTTCTTT
d_call: .; v_call: TRBV6-5; clone_size: .; j_call: TRBJ2-1; cdr3_aa: CASGVAGNSYNEQFF; cdr3_nt: TGTGCCAGCGGGGTGGCGGGGAACTCCTACAATGAGCAGTTCTTC
d_call: TRBD1; v_call: TRBV10-3; clone_size: .; j_call: TRBJ1-1; cdr3_aa: CAISVQGATTKAFF; cdr3_nt: TGTGCCATCAGTGTTCAGGGGGCGACCACTAAAGCTTTCTTT
d_call: TRBD2; v_call: TRBV9; clone_size: .; j_call: TRBJ2-1; cdr3_aa: CANPGRANEQFF; cdr3_nt: TGTGCCAACCCCGGGAGGGCCAATGAGCAGTTCTTC
d_call: .; v_call: TRBV7-2; clone_size: .; j_call: TRBJ2-3; cdr3_aa: CASILSAGTDTQYF; cdr3_nt: TGTGCCAGCATCCTTTCGGCGGGAACAGATACGCAGTATTTT
d_call: TRBD2; v_call: TRBV6-4; clone_size: .; j_call: TRBJ2-1; cdr3_aa: CASSELAGYNEQFF; cdr3_nt: TGTGCCAGCAGTGAGCTAGCGGGGTACAATGAGCAGTTCTTC
d_call: TRBD1; v_call: TRBV7-9; clone_size: .; j_call: TRBJ1-4; cdr3_aa: CTSKTVGQGIEKLFF; cdr3_nt: TGTACCAGCAAGACCGTGGGACAGGGGATTGAAAAACTGTTTTTT
d_call: .; v_call: TRBV28; clone_size: .; j_call: TRBJ1-5; cdr3_aa: CASSSGIRRNQPQHF; cdr3_nt: TGTGCCAGCAGTTCAGGAATTCGACGCAATCAGCCCCAGCATTTT
d_call: TRBD1; v_call: TRBV6-1; clone_size: .; j_call: TRBJ2-7; cdr3_aa: CASSDFDRVVYEQYF; cdr3_nt: TGTGCCAGCAGTGACTTCGACAGGGTGGTCTACGAGCAGTACTTC